This paragraph covers one T cell receptor beta chain sequence. Per the study methods: Amplification with reference gene primers provided the estimates of nucleated cell counts. The method was immunoSEQ multiplex PCR; TCRdb's version includes in-frame clones alone and lacks a portion of them. The V and J calls and clone size are taken from that table; D and trimming were inferred from the DNA. The sample lists 70,000 to 80,000 clones; about 80% were seen once. V was pared by 4 bases and J by 2 bases, with 10 bases of the junction left unmatched. The CDR3 runs to 16 residues. CDR1 and CDR2 (germline): SGHDT, YYEEEE. This entry comes from a study of blood T cell repertoires in COVID-19. Study-level background: From the United States, Italy and Spain came samples of acute and convalescent COVID-19.

What was sequenced was peripheral blood. The receptor's source is a woman aged 80 or over with acute or convalescent COVID-19. The chain links TRBV5-6 to TRBJ2-7; 9 positions agree with TRBD2. The CDR3 nucleotides are TGTGCCAGCAGCCCTGGGGGACTAGCCCAAGCCTACGAGCAGTACTTC. Its protein is CASSPGGLAQAYEQYF.